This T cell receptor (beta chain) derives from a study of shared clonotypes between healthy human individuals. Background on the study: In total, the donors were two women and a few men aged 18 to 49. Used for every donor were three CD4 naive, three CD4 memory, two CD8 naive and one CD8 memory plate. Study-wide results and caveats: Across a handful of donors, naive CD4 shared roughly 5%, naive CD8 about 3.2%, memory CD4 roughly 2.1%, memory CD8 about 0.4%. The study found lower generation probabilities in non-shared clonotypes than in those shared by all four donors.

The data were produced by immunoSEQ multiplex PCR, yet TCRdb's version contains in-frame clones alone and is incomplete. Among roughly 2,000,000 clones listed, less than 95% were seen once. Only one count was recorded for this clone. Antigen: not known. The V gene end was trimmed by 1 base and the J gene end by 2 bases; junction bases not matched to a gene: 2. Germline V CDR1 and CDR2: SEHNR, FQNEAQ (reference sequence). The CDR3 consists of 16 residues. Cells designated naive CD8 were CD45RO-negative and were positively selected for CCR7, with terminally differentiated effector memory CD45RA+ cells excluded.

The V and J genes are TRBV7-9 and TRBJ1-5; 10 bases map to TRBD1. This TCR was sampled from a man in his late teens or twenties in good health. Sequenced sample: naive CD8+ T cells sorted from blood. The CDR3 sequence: CASSLGDRGRNQPQHF. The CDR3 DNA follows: TGTGCCAGCAGCTTAGGGGACAGGGGACGCAATCAGCCCCAGCATTTT.